This is a list of T cell receptor beta chains from one sample in a study of blood T cell repertoires in COVID-19. Only in-frame clones appear in the TCRdb table, and some are missing; sequencing was by immunoSEQ multiplex PCR. The sample has over 50,000 clones; 70% to 90% are singletons. Sequenced material: peripheral blood. All receptors derive from a man between 65 and 80 years old with acute or convalescent COVID-19. Both conserved end residues are part of each CDR3. A D gene is named only where the DNA matches it firmly. Where a row states a size, it is once, few, many or the class of an expanded clone; other rows omit it.

j_gene | abundance | v_gene | d_gene | CDR3aa | CDR3nt
TRBJ1-1 | . | TRBV3-1/TRBV3-2 | . | CASSQEGGWAEAFF | TGTGCCAGCAGCCAAGAAGGGGGATGGGCTGAAGCTTTCTTT
TRBJ1-2 | . | TRBV19 | . | CASSIKGNYGYTF | TGTGCCAGTAGTATAAAGGGGAACTATGGCTACACCTTC
TRBJ1-5 | . | TRBV5-5 | TRBD1 | CASSPRPTGDSNQPQHF | TGTGCCAGCAGCCCCAGACCGACAGGGGATAGCAATCAGCCCCAGCATTTT
TRBJ2-2 | . | TRBV6-1 | . | CASSEVQGWSTGELFF | TGTGCCAGCAGTGAAGTGCAGGGGTGGAGCACCGGGGAGCTGTTTTTT
TRBJ1-5 | once | TRBV5-1 | . | CASSLLGGSNQPQHF | TGCGCCAGCAGCTTGTTGGGGGGAAGCAATCAGCCCCAGCATTTT
TRBJ1-6 | . | TRBV7-9 | . | CASSFGGFNSPLHF | TGTGCCAGCAGCTTCGGGGGATTTAATTCACCCCTCCACTTT
TRBJ2-2 | . | TRBV9 | . | CASSPHFTGNTGELFF | TGTGCCAGCAGCCCCCACTTTACAGGAAACACCGGGGAGCTGTTTTTT
TRBJ1-6 | . | TRBV6-5 | . | CASALLDNSPLHF | TGTGCCAGCGCGTTGCTAGATAATTCACCCCTCCACTTT
TRBJ1-1 | . | TRBV19 | . | CASRPAGRTEAFF | TGTGCCAGTAGACCGGCCGGGAGGACTGAAGCTTTCTTT
TRBJ2-3 | . | TRBV7-9 | TRBD2 | CASSLGLAGGTDTQYF | TGTGCCAGCAGCCTCGGACTAGCGGGGGGAACAGATACGCAGTATTTT
TRBJ1-5 | few | TRBV5-1 | . | CASSLGGFNQPQHF | TGCGCCAGCAGCTTGGGCGGGTTCAATCAGCCCCAGCATTTT
TRBJ1-2 | . | TRBV28 | . | CASSLPRGPSTF | TGTGCCAGCAGTTTGCCCCGGGGTCCGTCGACCTTC
TRBJ2-7 | . | TRBV3-1/TRBV3-2 | . | CASSQSLTGEQYF | TGTGCCAGCAGCCAATCATTAACGGGGGAGCAGTACTTC
TRBJ2-5 | . | TRBV29-1 | . | CSVERGDIPETQYF | TGCAGCGTTGAACGGGGGGACATTCCAGAGACCCAGTACTTC
TRBJ1-5 | . | TRBV10-3 | . | CAISESGAPSNQPQHF | TGTGCCATCAGTGAGTCGGGGGCACCGAGCAATCAGCCCCAGCATTTT
TRBJ2-3 | . | TRBV10-3 | TRBD2 | CAISESPSGATDTQYF | TGTGCCATCAGTGAGTCGCCCAGCGGGGCCACAGATACGCAGTATTTT
TRBJ2-7 | . | TRBV7-2 | TRBD2 | CASSSLLAGAAIIYEQYF | TGTGCCAGCAGCTCTTTACTAGCGGGGGCCGCCATCATATACGAGCAGTACTTC
TRBJ1-2 | . | TRBV7-8 | . | CASSRRYSGGYTF | TGTGCCAGCAGCCGACGGTACTCGGGGGGCTACACCTTC
TRBJ2-3 | once | TRBV19 | TRBD2 | CATGGGSADTQYF | TGTGCCACCGGGGGGGGATCCGCCGATACGCAGTATTTT
TRBJ1-2 | . | TRBV5-1 | TRBD1 | CASSPEGTGIYGYTF | TGCGCCAGCAGCCCCGAGGGGACAGGGATCTATGGCTACACCTTC
TRBJ1-4 | . | TRBV6-5 | . | CASSYSRGGTNEKLFF | TGTGCCAGCAGTTATTCCCGGGGGGGAACTAATGAAAAACTGTTTTTT
TRBJ1-2 | . | TRBV29-1 | TRBD1 | CSVESRGHRGGYGYTF | TGCAGCGTTGAATCGAGGGGCCACAGGGGTGGGTATGGCTACACCTTC
TRBJ2-6 | . | TRBV11-1 | . | CASSLRQGTVLTF | TGTGCCAGCAGCTTAAGGCAGGGGACCGTCCTGACTTTC
TRBJ1-3 | . | TRBV6-5 | TRBD1 | CASREGQGSGNTIYF | TGTGCCAGCAGGGAGGGACAGGGCTCTGGAAACACCATATATTTT
TRBJ2-3 | once | TRBV11-2 | . | CASSYTSQSTDTQYF | TGTGCCAGCAGTTATACTAGTCAGAGCACAGATACGCAGTATTTT
TRBJ2-3 | once | TRBV4-2 | . | CASSQGTSPSTDTQYF | TGTGCCAGCAGCCAAGGGACAAGCCCCAGCACAGATACGCAGTATTTT
TRBJ2-1 | . | TRBV5-1 | TRBD1 | CASSFRDRGTSEQFF | TGCGCCAGCAGCTTCCGTGACAGGGGGACATCTGAGCAGTTCTTC
TRBJ2-2 | once | TRBV5-1 | TRBD1 | CASSASGTGEWGGELFF | TGCGCCAGCAGCGCGTCCGGGACAGGGGAATGGGGCGGGGAGCTGTTTTTT
TRBJ2-2 | . | TRBV6-5 | . | CASSYDIPNTGELFF | TGTGCCAGCAGTTACGACATACCGAACACCGGGGAGCTGTTTTTT
TRBJ1-2 | . | TRBV3-1/TRBV3-2 | . | CASSQEGLGGYTF | TGTGCCAGCAGCCAAGAGGGACTTGGGGGCTACACCTTC
TRBJ1-5 | . | TRBV6-5 | TRBD1 | CASSYSTGDQPQHF | TGTGCCAGCAGTTACTCGACAGGGGACCAGCCCCAGCATTTT
TRBJ2-1 | . | TRBV5-1 | TRBD2 | CASSPTTSGDYNEQFF | TGCGCCAGCAGCCCAACGACTAGCGGGGACTACAATGAGCAGTTCTTC
TRBJ2-2 | . | TRBV5-6 | TRBD1 | CASTPTGGTGELFF | TGTGCCAGCACCCCGACAGGGGGCACCGGGGAGCTGTTTTTT
TRBJ1-4 | . | TRBV6-5 | . | CASTLEAVNEKLFF | TGTGCCAGCACCCTAGAGGCAGTTAATGAAAAACTGTTTTTT
TRBJ2-3 | . | TRBV19 | . | CANYPTGSTDTQYF | TGTGCCAACTACCCGACGGGGAGCACAGATACGCAGTATTTT
TRBJ1-2 | . | TRBV9 | TRBD1 | CASSVRDRRRDIYGYTF | TGTGCCAGCAGCGTAAGGGACAGAAGAAGGGATATATATGGCTACACCTTC
TRBJ2-1 | . | TRBV4-2 | . | CASSQGDGQTPRAEQFF | TGTGCCAGCAGCCAAGGGGATGGACAAACGCCCCGCGCTGAGCAGTTCTTC
TRBJ1-1 | once | TRBV5-1 | . | CASSAQTHTEAFF | TGCGCCAGCAGCGCTCAAACTCACACTGAAGCTTTCTTT
TRBJ2-7 | . | TRBV4-1 | TRBD1 | CASSQDGGTGVYEQYF | TGCGCCAGCAGCCAAGATGGCGGGACAGGGGTCTACGAGCAGTACTTC
TRBJ1-1 | . | TRBV7-2 | TRBD1 | CASSLATGIQNTEAFF | TGTGCCAGCAGCTTAGCGACAGGGATCCAGAACACTGAAGCTTTCTTT
TRBJ2-6 | . | TRBV2 | . | CASSESSGANVLTF | TGTGCCAGCAGCGAGAGCTCTGGGGCCAACGTCCTGACTTTC
TRBJ2-1 | . | TRBV20-1 | . | CSAFGNEQFF | TGCAGTGCCTTCGGTAATGAGCAGTTCTTC
TRBJ2-1 | . | TRBV14 | . | CASSLYHNEQFF | TGTGCCAGCAGCCTATATCACAATGAGCAGTTCTTC
TRBJ2-1 | . | TRBV19 | TRBD1 | CASSISPQGAFYNEQFF | TGTGCCAGTAGTATTTCGCCACAGGGGGCGTTTTACAATGAGCAGTTCTTC
TRBJ2-7 | . | TRBV20-1 | . | CSATRGYEQYF | TGCAGTGCTACCCGGGGATACGAGCAGTACTTC
TRBJ1-2 | . | TRBV7-9 | . | CASSWGQNYGYTF | TGTGCCAGCAGCTGGGGACAAAACTATGGCTACACCTTC
TRBJ2-3 | . | TRBV19 | TRBD2 | CASSGGGGPSTDTQYF | TGTGCCAGTAGTGGGGGGGGAGGCCCTAGCACAGATACGCAGTATTTT
TRBJ2-7 | . | TRBV7-8 | TRBD1 | CASSMGQAYEQYF | TGTGCCAGCAGCATGGGACAGGCCTACGAGCAGTACTTC
TRBJ1-1 | . | TRBV20-1 | . | CSARRGDEAFF | TGCAGTGCTAGAAGAGGTGATGAAGCTTTCTTT